Listed below are T cell receptor beta chains from one sample, sequenced in a study of T-cell memory formation after mild COVID-19. MiXCR, applied by TCRdb to the 5' RACE reads, yields one record per CDR3 protein. The table records over 60,000 distinct CDR3 sequences, 16% of them present only once. The sequencing input was PBMCs or a T cell subset sorted from them (not recorded which). These receptors all come from an adult woman who had mild COVID-19 (a few samples of this study predate the infection). Cell type and time point are not known. CDR3s include the opening cysteine and the closing phenylalanine or tryptophan. D genes are given only for firm matches. For some rows the clone size is stated as once, few or many, or as a class when expanded; others skip it.

V gene,clone size,J gene,D gene,CDR3 DNA,CDR3 protein
TRBV5-4,.,TRBJ2-7,.,TGTGCCAGCAGCTTGGAAGCGGGACATTACGAGCAGTACTTC,CASSLEAGHYEQYF
TRBV5-1,few,TRBJ2-7,.,TGCGCCAGCAGCCGCGCGTTGGGGAACGAGCAGTACTTC,CASSRALGNEQYF
TRBV24-1,few,TRBJ2-1,TRBD2,TGTGCCACCAGTGAAACTAGCGGCGATGAGCAGTTCTTC,CATSETSGDEQFF
TRBV7-9,few,TRBJ2-1,TRBD2,TGTGCCAGCAGACTTAGCGGGGGGGACAATGAGCAGTTCTTC,CASRLSGGDNEQFF
TRBV12-3/TRBV12-4,.,TRBJ1-1,TRBD1,TGTGCCAGCGGTCTGCAGGGGGGTATCACTGAAGCTTTCTTT,CASGLQGGITEAFF
TRBV7-2,.,TRBJ2-1,TRBD2,TGTGCCAGCAGCTTGGATGGAGCGGGGTACAATGAGCAGTTCTTC,CASSLDGAGYNEQFF
TRBV29-1,few,TRBJ1-2,.,TGCAGCGTTGTTGGTCGCTATGGCTACACCTTC,CSVVGRYGYTF
TRBV11-2,.,TRBJ1-5,.,TGTGCCAGCAGCTTAGAGTATGGAGGGGGGCAGCCCCAGCATTTT,CASSLEYGGGQPQHF
TRBV6-5,.,TRBJ1-1,TRBD1,TGTGCCAGCAACAGGGGGTTTGAAGCTTTCTTT,CASNRGFEAFF
TRBV20-1,.,TRBJ1-1,.,TGCAGTGCTAGACCGGGGGGGTCAAACACTGAAGCTTTCTTT,CSARPGGSNTEAFF
TRBV5-1,few,TRBJ2-1,.,TGCGCCAGCAGCCCGAGCTATGAGCAGTTCTTC,CASSPSYEQFF
TRBV7-9,.,TRBJ2-2,.,TGTGCCAGCTGTCTAGCAATCGGGGAGCTGTTTTTT,CASCLAIGELFF
TRBV4-1,few,TRBJ1-2,TRBD1,TGCGCCAGCAGCCAAGGACAGGGGATTAACTATGGCTACACCTTC,CASSQGQGINYGYTF
TRBV6-2/TRBV6-3,few,TRBJ2-1,TRBD2,TGTGCCAGCAGTTACGGACTAGACTACAATGAGCAGTTCTTC,CASSYGLDYNEQFF
TRBV4-1,few,TRBJ2-2,TRBD2,TGCGCCAGCAGCCGAGGACTTAGGACTAGCGGGAAGAGAGCCGGGGAGCTGTTTTTT,CASSRGLRTSGKRAGELFF
TRBV7-8,.,TRBJ1-6,.,TGTGCCAGCAGCTCGAGGGGTAGGTCACCCCTCCACTTT,CASSSRGRSPLHF
TRBV7-9,.,TRBJ2-3,.,TGTGCCAGCAACTTTTCTCCCCGGCGGGCTGATACGCAGTATTTT,CASNFSPRRADTQYF
TRBV12-5,.,TRBJ2-3,TRBD2,TGTGCTAGTGGTTGGGGGCTCGAGCGGGAGCCTACAGATACGCAGTATTTT,CASGWGLEREPTDTQYF
TRBV12-3/TRBV12-4,few,TRBJ2-1,TRBD2,TGTGCCAGCAGTCTGAGCGGGGAGCCCCTTAGTGAGCAGTTCTTC,CASSLSGEPLSEQFF
TRBV15,.,TRBJ2-1,.,TGTGCCACCAGCAGAGATTCTACGGGGGCCTACAATGAGCAGTTCTTC,CATSRDSTGAYNEQFF
TRBV7-8,few,TRBJ1-2,.,TGTGCCAGCAGCTTTTCGGGGAACTATGGCTACACCTTC,CASSFSGNYGYTF
TRBV20-1,.,TRBJ2-2,.,TGCAGTGCTAGCCCGGGACAATGGGACACCGGGGAGCTGTTTTTT,CSASPGQWDTGELFF
TRBV6-5,few,TRBJ2-1,.,TGTGCCAGCAGTTACTCGACGGACGGCTACTACAATGAGCAGTTCTTC,CASSYSTDGYYNEQFF
TRBV10-3,.,TRBJ2-7,TRBD2,TGTGCCATCTGCCCAGAAGATAGCGGGAGATTCGACGAGCAGTACTTC,CAICPEDSGRFDEQYF
TRBV30,.,TRBJ2-2,TRBD2,TGTGCCTGGAGTCCGTCAGCGGGGGCCTTCCCCAACACCGGGGAGCTGTTTTTT,CAWSPSAGAFPNTGELFF
TRBV4-1,.,TRBJ2-1,TRBD2,TGCGCCAGCAGCCAAGGAAGGGGGACTAGTGTCGGCGATGAGCAGTTCTTC,CASSQGRGTSVGDEQFF
TRBV25-1,.,TRBJ2-7,TRBD2,TGTGCCAGCAAAGAAGGTAGCGGGGGGCCGTACGAGCAGTACTTC,CASKEGSGGPYEQYF
TRBV7-3,once,TRBJ2-3,TRBD2,TGTGCCAGCAGCTTCGGGCTAGCGGGAGGAGATACGCAGTATTTT,CASSFGLAGGDTQYF
TRBV7-9,.,TRBJ2-1,TRBD1,TGTGCCAGCAGCCCTTTGCAGGGGGCCTCCTACAATGAGCAGTTCTTC,CASSPLQGASYNEQFF
TRBV7-3,.,TRBJ2-1,.,TGTGCCAGCAGCTTAGTCCAGAATAGTTACAATGAGCAGTTCTTC,CASSLVQNSYNEQFF
TRBV6-5,.,TRBJ1-1,TRBD1,TGTGCCAGAAGCACAGGGGCGAGGAACACTGAAGCTTTCTTT,CARSTGARNTEAFF
TRBV11-2,.,TRBJ2-5,TRBD2,TGTGCCAGCAGCTTACTAGCGGGAGATGACGAGACCCAGTACTTC,CASSLLAGDDETQYF
TRBV30,many,TRBJ2-1,.,TGTGCCTGGAGTGTAGAATTGGGGGCTGAGCAGTTCTTC,CAWSVELGAEQFF
TRBV7-2,.,TRBJ1-2,TRBD1,TGTGCCAGCAGCCGGGACAGGCGCCTGGGGAACTATGGCTACACCTTC,CASSRDRRLGNYGYTF
TRBV15,few,TRBJ1-1,.,TGTGCCACCAGCAGAGCGGTTGGCGGAGCCGGTGAAGCTTTCTTT,CATSRAVGGAGEAFF
TRBV7-9,.,TRBJ2-2,TRBD2,TGTGCCAGCAGCTTTAGGCCGAGAGTAGCGGGATACACCGGGGAGCTGTTTTTT,CASSFRPRVAGYTGELFF
TRBV7-9,few,TRBJ2-7,.,TGTGCCAGCAGCGTCGGGGAAGTCTACGAGCAGTACTTC,CASSVGEVYEQYF
TRBV5-1,.,TRBJ2-7,TRBD2,TGCGCCAGCAGCTCTGGGACTAGCGGGAGGAGCGAGCAGTACTTC,CASSSGTSGRSEQYF
TRBV9,.,TRBJ2-7,.,TGTGCCAGCAGCGCCCCAGACGGGCCCTACGAGCAGTACTTC,CASSAPDGPYEQYF
TRBV7-3,few,TRBJ2-1,.,TGTGCCAGCAGCCTCGTGGGGGGCAATGAGCAGTTCTTC,CASSLVGGNEQFF
TRBV4-1,few,TRBJ2-7,.,TGCGCCAGCAGCCAAGATTGGGCGGGGAGCTCCTACGAGCAGTACTTC,CASSQDWAGSSYEQYF
TRBV29-1,few,TRBJ1-1,.,TGCAGCGTTCTGTATACGAGCCCCCAACCGACAGGAAGTATCGTAGCTTTCTTT,CSVLYTSPQPTGSIVAFF
TRBV7-2,few,TRBJ2-5,.,TGTGCCAGCAGCCCGGCGGTCCGTGTAGAGACCCAGTACTTC,CASSPAVRVETQYF